Listed below are T cell receptor beta chains from one sample, sequenced in a study of cytomegalovirus exposure and HLA in healthy donors. The data were produced by immunoSEQ multiplex PCR, yet TCRdb's version contains in-frame clones alone and is incomplete. The table lists approximately 160,000 clones, approximately 81% of them singletons. The sample consisted of PBMCs. Receptor source: a man aged 30 to 45 in good health and CMV-seropositive. CDR3s include the opening cysteine and the closing phenylalanine or tryptophan. The order of the fields is J gene, D gene, clone size, V gene, CDR3 DNA, CDR3 protein. The D gene is left open where the match is weak. Clone size is given for some rows only: seen once, a few or many times, or a class if the clone is expanded.

j_call: TRBJ2-3
d_call: TRBD1
clone_size: NA
v_call: TRBV27
cdr3_nt: TGTGCCAGCAGTCCTTCCGGGACAGGGGGGACAGATACGCAGTATTTT
cdr3_aa: CASSPSGTGGTDTQYF

j_call: TRBJ2-7
d_call: TRBD1
clone_size: once
v_call: TRBV5-1
cdr3_nt: TGCGCCAGCAGCTTGGGGGACAGGGGATACGAGCAGTACTTC
cdr3_aa: CASSLGDRGYEQYF

j_call: TRBJ1-1
d_call: TRBD1
clone_size: NA
v_call: TRBV18
cdr3_nt: TGTGCCAGCTCACCCCAGGGGCAGGGGGAAGTGAACACTGAAGCTTTCTTT
cdr3_aa: CASSPQGQGEVNTEAFF

j_call: TRBJ2-7
d_call: TRBD2
clone_size: NA
v_call: TRBV5-1
cdr3_nt: TGCGCCAGCACCCATGGGAGGGGCTCATCGATCGAGCAGTACTTC
cdr3_aa: CASTHGRGSSIEQYF

j_call: TRBJ1-4
d_call: TRBD1
clone_size: NA
v_call: TRBV18
cdr3_nt: TGTGCCAGCTCACAGAACACCGGGACAGTCGGTGAAAAACTGTTTTTT
cdr3_aa: CASSQNTGTVGEKLFF

j_call: TRBJ1-4
d_call: NA
clone_size: NA
v_call: TRBV7-2
cdr3_nt: TGTGCCAGCAGCTTCTCAGGACAGCGAAATGAAAAACTGTTTTTT
cdr3_aa: CASSFSGQRNEKLFF

j_call: TRBJ2-3
d_call: TRBD2
clone_size: NA
v_call: TRBV27
cdr3_nt: TGTGCCAGCAGTTTTTGGCGGGGGGACTCGGATACGCAGTATTTT
cdr3_aa: CASSFWRGDSDTQYF

j_call: TRBJ2-3
d_call: NA
clone_size: NA
v_call: TRBV4-3
cdr3_nt: TGCGCCAGCAGCCAAGCCCCGGACCAACGGGGTAGCACAGATACGCAGTATTTT
cdr3_aa: CASSQAPDQRGSTDTQYF

j_call: TRBJ1-3
d_call: NA
clone_size: NA
v_call: TRBV5-4
cdr3_nt: TGTGCCAGCAGCTTGGAGGGGCGAAACACCATATATTTT
cdr3_aa: CASSLEGRNTIYF

j_call: TRBJ2-3
d_call: TRBD1
clone_size: medium-sized
v_call: TRBV10-1
cdr3_nt: TGCGCCAGCAGTGAGATCCCGGGACAGGGTTCAGATACGCAGTATTTT
cdr3_aa: CASSEIPGQGSDTQYF

j_call: TRBJ2-1
d_call: TRBD1
clone_size: NA
v_call: TRBV7-3
cdr3_nt: TGTGCCAGCAGCTTTCCAGGGGGCGCAAAGTTCTTC
cdr3_aa: CASSFPGGAKFF

j_call: TRBJ1-5
d_call: NA
clone_size: NA
v_call: TRBV19
cdr3_nt: TGTGCCAGTAAGAGAAAAGAAAATCAGCCCCAGCATTTT
cdr3_aa: CASKRKENQPQHF

j_call: TRBJ1-1
d_call: NA
clone_size: NA
v_call: TRBV6-5
cdr3_nt: TGTGCCAGCAGTTACAGCACGAACACTGAAGCTTTCTTT
cdr3_aa: CASSYSTNTEAFF

j_call: TRBJ1-6
d_call: TRBD1
clone_size: NA
v_call: TRBV30
cdr3_nt: TGTGCCGCCGCCGGGACAGGGGTTTTCAATTCACCCCTCCACTTT
cdr3_aa: CAAAGTGVFNSPLHF

j_call: TRBJ2-1
d_call: TRBD1
clone_size: NA
v_call: TRBV11-1
cdr3_nt: TGTGCCAGCAGCTTAGTGTCGTGGGACAGCCCCTACAATGAGCAGTTCTTC
cdr3_aa: CASSLVSWDSPYNEQFF

j_call: TRBJ2-3
d_call: NA
clone_size: once
v_call: TRBV15
cdr3_nt: TGTGCCACCAGCAGTGGGGGGGGCTATGGTACGCAGTATTTT
cdr3_aa: CATSSGGGYGTQYF

j_call: TRBJ2-3
d_call: TRBD2
clone_size: NA
v_call: TRBV29-1
cdr3_nt: TGCAGCGTCTGGGGGGGTCGCACAGATACGCAGTATTTT
cdr3_aa: CSVWGGRTDTQYF

j_call: TRBJ2-2
d_call: NA
clone_size: few
v_call: TRBV6-5
cdr3_nt: TGTGCCAGCAGTTCCAGGGGCGGGGAGCTGTTTTTT
cdr3_aa: CASSSRGGELFF

j_call: TRBJ2-7
d_call: TRBD1
clone_size: NA
v_call: TRBV6-1
cdr3_nt: TGTGCCAGCAGTGAAGAGGGACAGGGGGCTTATGAGCAGTACTTC
cdr3_aa: CASSEEGQGAYEQYF

j_call: TRBJ2-1
d_call: TRBD2
clone_size: once
v_call: TRBV7-3
cdr3_nt: TGTGCCAGCAGCCCCGGGACTAGCGAACAGTTCTTC
cdr3_aa: CASSPGTSEQFF

j_call: TRBJ2-5
d_call: TRBD2
clone_size: NA
v_call: TRBV5-4
cdr3_nt: TGTGCCAGCAGCTTGGTACGGGCTAGCGGGGGTCAGGAGACCCAGTACTTC
cdr3_aa: CASSLVRASGGQETQYF

j_call: TRBJ1-5
d_call: TRBD1
clone_size: NA
v_call: TRBV6-5
cdr3_nt: TGTGCCAGCACTCCGGACAGGTTAAATCAGCCCCAGCATTTT
cdr3_aa: CASTPDRLNQPQHF

j_call: TRBJ1-1
d_call: TRBD1
clone_size: few
v_call: TRBV19
cdr3_nt: TGTGCCAGTAGTGTACAGGGGGCGACTGAAGCTTTCTTT
cdr3_aa: CASSVQGATEAFF

j_call: TRBJ1-6
d_call: NA
clone_size: once
v_call: TRBV18
cdr3_nt: TGTGCCAGCTCACCACCAGAGTCTAATTCACCCCTCCACTTT
cdr3_aa: CASSPPESNSPLHF

j_call: TRBJ2-1
d_call: TRBD1
clone_size: NA
v_call: TRBV5-6
cdr3_nt: TGTGCCAGCAGCTTACTCCCGGGACAGGTCAATGAGCAGTTCTTC
cdr3_aa: CASSLLPGQVNEQFF

j_call: TRBJ2-1
d_call: NA
clone_size: NA
v_call: TRBV11-1
cdr3_nt: TGTGCCAGCGACTCTGGACTCGGCGAGAATGAGCAGTTCTTC
cdr3_aa: CASDSGLGENEQFF

j_call: TRBJ2-1
d_call: NA
clone_size: NA
v_call: TRBV19
cdr3_nt: TGTGCCAGTAGTATCCGGAATAGCGGCAATGAGCAGTTCTTC
cdr3_aa: CASSIRNSGNEQFF

j_call: TRBJ1-5
d_call: NA
clone_size: NA
v_call: TRBV28
cdr3_nt: TGTGCCAGCAGTTTATCGGGGAAGCCCCAGCATTTT
cdr3_aa: CASSLSGKPQHF

j_call: TRBJ2-7
d_call: NA
clone_size: once
v_call: TRBV10-3
cdr3_nt: TGTGCCATCAGACAGGATATATACGAGCAGTACTTC
cdr3_aa: CAIRQDIYEQYF

j_call: TRBJ2-2
d_call: NA
clone_size: NA
v_call: TRBV6-5
cdr3_nt: TGTGCCAGCGGTCGGGTTAATACCGGGGAGCTGTTTTTT
cdr3_aa: CASGRVNTGELFF

j_call: TRBJ2-7
d_call: NA
clone_size: NA
v_call: TRBV19
cdr3_nt: TGTGCCAGTAGTCCCAGGGATGGGTTCGACGAGCAGTACTTC
cdr3_aa: CASSPRDGFDEQYF

j_call: TRBJ2-6
d_call: NA
clone_size: medium-sized
v_call: TRBV4-3
cdr3_nt: TGCGCCAGCAGCCAAGAACAGGGAACCGGGGCCAACGTCCTGACTTTC
cdr3_aa: CASSQEQGTGANVLTF

j_call: TRBJ2-7
d_call: TRBD2
clone_size: NA
v_call: TRBV18
cdr3_nt: TGTGCCAGCTCACCACCTGGGACTAGCTGGGAGCAGTACTTC
cdr3_aa: CASSPPGTSWEQYF

j_call: TRBJ1-2
d_call: NA
clone_size: NA
v_call: TRBV11-2
cdr3_nt: TGTGCCAGCAGCTTAGATTCGGGGAGGGGGTATGGCTACACCTTC
cdr3_aa: CASSLDSGRGYGYTF

j_call: TRBJ2-2
d_call: NA
clone_size: NA
v_call: TRBV6-4
cdr3_nt: TGTGCCAGCAGTGCGGAGGGAAACACCGGGGAGCTGTTTTTT
cdr3_aa: CASSAEGNTGELFF

j_call: TRBJ1-2
d_call: TRBD1
clone_size: NA
v_call: TRBV6-1
cdr3_nt: TGTGCCAGCACCCAAAGGACAGGGGAAAGCTATGGCTACACCTTC
cdr3_aa: CASTQRTGESYGYTF

j_call: TRBJ1-2
d_call: NA
clone_size: NA
v_call: TRBV5-4
cdr3_nt: TGTGCCAGCTCCTCCCCGGGGAGGGTGAAGTATGGCTACACCTTC
cdr3_aa: CASSSPGRVKYGYTF

j_call: TRBJ2-7
d_call: NA
clone_size: NA
v_call: TRBV4-2
cdr3_nt: TGTGCCAGCAGCCAAGATTGGTCAGCAGGTGAGGGGCAGTACTTC
cdr3_aa: CASSQDWSAGEGQYF

j_call: TRBJ2-1
d_call: TRBD2
clone_size: NA
v_call: TRBV9
cdr3_nt: TGTGCCAGCAGCCCGCGACTAGCGTCCTACAATGAGCAGTTCTTC
cdr3_aa: CASSPRLASYNEQFF

j_call: TRBJ2-3
d_call: NA
clone_size: NA
v_call: TRBV7-8
cdr3_nt: TGTGCCAGCAGCCCTCTTCGGACAGACCTCAGGGATACGCAGTATTTT
cdr3_aa: CASSPLRTDLRDTQYF

j_call: TRBJ1-5
d_call: NA
clone_size: once
v_call: TRBV15
cdr3_nt: TGTGCCACCAGCAGAGATAGGGACTGGGTACTTAGTCTTAATCAGCCCCAGCATTTT
cdr3_aa: CATSRDRDWVLSLNQPQHF

j_call: TRBJ1-2
d_call: TRBD1
clone_size: NA
v_call: TRBV29-1
cdr3_nt: TGCAGCGTTGAAGACCTGGTGGACAGGGCCTTAGGTGGCTACACCTTC
cdr3_aa: CSVEDLVDRALGGYTF

j_call: TRBJ1-5
d_call: NA
clone_size: NA
v_call: TRBV6-6
cdr3_nt: TGTGCCAGCAGTTACGAGGTCGGGAAGGGTCAGCCCCAGCATTTT
cdr3_aa: CASSYEVGKGQPQHF

j_call: TRBJ2-5
d_call: TRBD2
clone_size: few
v_call: TRBV28
cdr3_nt: TGTGCCAGCCGGACTAGCGGTCAAGAGACCCAGTACTTC
cdr3_aa: CASRTSGQETQYF

j_call: TRBJ1-1
d_call: NA
clone_size: NA
v_call: TRBV28
cdr3_nt: TGTGCCAGCAGTTTATTACCGGGGGGGAGGACTGAAGCTTTCTTT
cdr3_aa: CASSLLPGGRTEAFF

j_call: TRBJ1-5
d_call: NA
clone_size: NA
v_call: TRBV6-5
cdr3_nt: TGTGCCAGCAGTTACAAATTACATAGCAATCAGCCCCAGCATTTT
cdr3_aa: CASSYKLHSNQPQHF

j_call: TRBJ2-1
d_call: TRBD1
clone_size: NA
v_call: TRBV11-3
cdr3_nt: TGTGCCAGCAGCACGGGACAGGGAAATGAGCAGTTCTTC
cdr3_aa: CASSTGQGNEQFF